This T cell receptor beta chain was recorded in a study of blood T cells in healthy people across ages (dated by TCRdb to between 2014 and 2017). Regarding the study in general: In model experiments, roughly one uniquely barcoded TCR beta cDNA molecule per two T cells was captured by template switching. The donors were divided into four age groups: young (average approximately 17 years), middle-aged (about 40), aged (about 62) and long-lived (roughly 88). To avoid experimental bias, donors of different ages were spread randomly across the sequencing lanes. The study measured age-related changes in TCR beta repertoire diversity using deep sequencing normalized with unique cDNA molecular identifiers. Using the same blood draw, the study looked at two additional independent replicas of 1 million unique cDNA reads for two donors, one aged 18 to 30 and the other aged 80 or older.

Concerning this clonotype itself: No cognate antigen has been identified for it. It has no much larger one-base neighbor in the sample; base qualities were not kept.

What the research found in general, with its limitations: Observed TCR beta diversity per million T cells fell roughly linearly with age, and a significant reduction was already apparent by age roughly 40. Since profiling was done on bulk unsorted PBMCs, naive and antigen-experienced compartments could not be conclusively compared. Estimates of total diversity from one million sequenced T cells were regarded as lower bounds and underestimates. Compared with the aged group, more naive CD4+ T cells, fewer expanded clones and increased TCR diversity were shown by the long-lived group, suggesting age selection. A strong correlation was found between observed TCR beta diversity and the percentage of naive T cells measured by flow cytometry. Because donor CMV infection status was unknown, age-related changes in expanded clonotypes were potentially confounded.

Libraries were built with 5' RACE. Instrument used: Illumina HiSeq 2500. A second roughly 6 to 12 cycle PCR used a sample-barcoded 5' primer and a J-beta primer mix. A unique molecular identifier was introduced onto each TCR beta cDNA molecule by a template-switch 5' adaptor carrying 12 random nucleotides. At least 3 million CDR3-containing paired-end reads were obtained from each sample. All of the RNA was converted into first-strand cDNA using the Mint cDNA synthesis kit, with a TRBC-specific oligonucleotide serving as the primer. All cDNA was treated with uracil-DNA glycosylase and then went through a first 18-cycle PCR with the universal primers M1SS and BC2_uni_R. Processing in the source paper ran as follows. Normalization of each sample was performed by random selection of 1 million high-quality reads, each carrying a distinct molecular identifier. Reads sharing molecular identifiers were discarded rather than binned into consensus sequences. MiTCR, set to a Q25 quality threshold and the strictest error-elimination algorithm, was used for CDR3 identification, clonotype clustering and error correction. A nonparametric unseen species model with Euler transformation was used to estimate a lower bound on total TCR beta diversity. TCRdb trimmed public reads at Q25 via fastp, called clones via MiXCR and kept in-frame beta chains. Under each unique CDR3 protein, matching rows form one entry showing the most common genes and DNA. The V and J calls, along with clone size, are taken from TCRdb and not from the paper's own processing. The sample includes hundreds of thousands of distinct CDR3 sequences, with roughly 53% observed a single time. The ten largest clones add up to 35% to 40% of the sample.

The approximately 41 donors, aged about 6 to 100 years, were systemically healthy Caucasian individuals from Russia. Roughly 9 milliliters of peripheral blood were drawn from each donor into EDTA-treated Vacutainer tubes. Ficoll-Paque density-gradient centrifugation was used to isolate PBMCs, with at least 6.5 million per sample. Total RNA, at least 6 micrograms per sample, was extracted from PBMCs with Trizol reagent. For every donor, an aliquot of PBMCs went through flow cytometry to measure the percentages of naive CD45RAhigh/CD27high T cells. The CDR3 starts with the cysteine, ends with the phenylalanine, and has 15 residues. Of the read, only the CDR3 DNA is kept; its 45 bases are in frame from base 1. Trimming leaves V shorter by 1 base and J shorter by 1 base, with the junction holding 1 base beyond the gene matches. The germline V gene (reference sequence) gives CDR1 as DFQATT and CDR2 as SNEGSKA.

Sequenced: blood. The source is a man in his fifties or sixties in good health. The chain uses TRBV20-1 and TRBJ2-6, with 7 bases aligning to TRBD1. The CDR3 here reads CSARVQGSGANVLTF. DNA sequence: TGCAGTGCTAGAGTACAGGGGTCTGGGGCCAACGTCCTGACTTTC.